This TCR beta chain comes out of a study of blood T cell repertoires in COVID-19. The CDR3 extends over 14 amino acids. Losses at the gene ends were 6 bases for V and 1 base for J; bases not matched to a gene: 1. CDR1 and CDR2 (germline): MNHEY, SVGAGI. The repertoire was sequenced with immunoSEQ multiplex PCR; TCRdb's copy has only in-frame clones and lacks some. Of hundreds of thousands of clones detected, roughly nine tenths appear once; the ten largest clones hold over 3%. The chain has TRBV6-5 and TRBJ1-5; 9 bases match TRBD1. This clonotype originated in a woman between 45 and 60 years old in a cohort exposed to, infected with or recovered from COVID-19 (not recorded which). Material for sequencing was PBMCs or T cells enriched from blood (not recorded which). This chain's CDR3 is CASSDRGSNQPQHF. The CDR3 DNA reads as TGTGCCAGCAGCGACAGGGGGAGCAATCAGCCCCAGCATTTT.